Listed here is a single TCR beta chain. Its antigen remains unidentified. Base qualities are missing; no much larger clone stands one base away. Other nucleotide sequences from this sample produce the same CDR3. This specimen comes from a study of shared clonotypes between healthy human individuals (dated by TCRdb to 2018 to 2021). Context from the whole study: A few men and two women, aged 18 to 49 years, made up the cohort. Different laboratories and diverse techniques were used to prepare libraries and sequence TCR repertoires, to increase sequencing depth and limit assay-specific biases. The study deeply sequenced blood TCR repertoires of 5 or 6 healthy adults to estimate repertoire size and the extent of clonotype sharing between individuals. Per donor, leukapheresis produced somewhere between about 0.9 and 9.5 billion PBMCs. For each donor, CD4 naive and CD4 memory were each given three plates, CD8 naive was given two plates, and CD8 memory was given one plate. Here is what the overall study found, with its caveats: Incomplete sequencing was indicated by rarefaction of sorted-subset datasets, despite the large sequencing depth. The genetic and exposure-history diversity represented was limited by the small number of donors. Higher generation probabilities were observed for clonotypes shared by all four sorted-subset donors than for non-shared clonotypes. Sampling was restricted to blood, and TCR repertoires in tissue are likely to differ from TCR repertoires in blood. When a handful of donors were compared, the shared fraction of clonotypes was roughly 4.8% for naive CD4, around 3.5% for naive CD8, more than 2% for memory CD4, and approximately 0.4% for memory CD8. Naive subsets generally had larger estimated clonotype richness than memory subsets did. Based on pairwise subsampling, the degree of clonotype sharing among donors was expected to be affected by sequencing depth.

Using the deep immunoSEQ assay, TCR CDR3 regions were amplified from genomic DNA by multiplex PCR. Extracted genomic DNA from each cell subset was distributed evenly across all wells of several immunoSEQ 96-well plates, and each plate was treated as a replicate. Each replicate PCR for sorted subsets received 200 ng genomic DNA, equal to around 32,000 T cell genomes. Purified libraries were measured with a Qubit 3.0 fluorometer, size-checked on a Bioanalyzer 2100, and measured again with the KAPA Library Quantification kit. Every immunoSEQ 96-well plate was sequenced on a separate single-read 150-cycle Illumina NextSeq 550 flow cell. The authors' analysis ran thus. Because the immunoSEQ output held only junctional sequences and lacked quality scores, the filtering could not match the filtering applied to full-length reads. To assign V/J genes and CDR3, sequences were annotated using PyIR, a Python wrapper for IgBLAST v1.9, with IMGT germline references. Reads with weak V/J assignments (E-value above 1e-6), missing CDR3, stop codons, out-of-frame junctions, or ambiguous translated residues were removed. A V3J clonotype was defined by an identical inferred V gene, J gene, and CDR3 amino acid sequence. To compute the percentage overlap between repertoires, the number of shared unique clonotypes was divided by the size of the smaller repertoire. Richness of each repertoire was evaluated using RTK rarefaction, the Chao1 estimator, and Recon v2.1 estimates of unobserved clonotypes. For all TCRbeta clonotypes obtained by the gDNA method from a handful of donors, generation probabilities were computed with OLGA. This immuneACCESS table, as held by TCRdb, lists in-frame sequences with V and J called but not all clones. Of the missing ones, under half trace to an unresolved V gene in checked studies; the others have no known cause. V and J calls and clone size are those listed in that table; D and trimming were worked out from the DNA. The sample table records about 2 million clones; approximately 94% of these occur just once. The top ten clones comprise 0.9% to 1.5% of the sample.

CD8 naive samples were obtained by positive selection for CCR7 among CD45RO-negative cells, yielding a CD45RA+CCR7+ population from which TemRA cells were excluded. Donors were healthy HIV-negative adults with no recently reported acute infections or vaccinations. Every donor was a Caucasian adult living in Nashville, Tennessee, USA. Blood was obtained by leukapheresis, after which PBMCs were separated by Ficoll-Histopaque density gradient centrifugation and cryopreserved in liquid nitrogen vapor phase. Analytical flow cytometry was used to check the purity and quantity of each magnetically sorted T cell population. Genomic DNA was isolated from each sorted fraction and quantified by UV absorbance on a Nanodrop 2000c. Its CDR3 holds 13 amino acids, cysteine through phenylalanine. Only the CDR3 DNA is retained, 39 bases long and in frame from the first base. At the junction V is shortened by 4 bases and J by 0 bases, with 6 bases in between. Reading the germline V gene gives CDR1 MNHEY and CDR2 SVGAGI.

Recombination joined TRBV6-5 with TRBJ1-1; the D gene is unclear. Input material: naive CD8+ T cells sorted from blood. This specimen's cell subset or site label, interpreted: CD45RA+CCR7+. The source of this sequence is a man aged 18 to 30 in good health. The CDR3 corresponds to CASSSELNTEAFF. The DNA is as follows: TGTGCCAGCAGTTCAGAGTTGAACACTGAAGCTTTCTTT.